This T cell receptor (beta chain) was sequenced for a study of T-cell reconstitution after alpha-beta-depleted transplantation in children. Construction of the TCRbeta library involved unique molecular identifiers. One entry per CDR3 protein results from TCRdb running MiXCR on the PCR reads. The repertoire holds some 640,000 distinct CDR3 sequences, about 15% seen once, with approximately 1.1% in the top ten. V gave up 5 bases and J gave up 0 bases; unmatched junction bases: 11. The CDR3 runs to 17 residues. Germline-derived CDR1 and CDR2 are MGHRA and YSYEKL. This receptor was identified in a human donor who donated a stem cell graft to a child with acute myeloid leukemia. The rearrangement uses TRBV4-1 and TRBJ2-7; 9 nucleotides align to TRBD1. The sample in question was PBMCs from the stem cell graft donor, obtained from the stem cell graft. CDR3 sequence (DNA): TGCGCCAGCAGCTACCTTACTCCGGGACAGGGCTCCTACGAGCAGTACTTC. It yields the protein CASSYLTPGQGSYEQYF.